This T cell receptor beta chain was sequenced for a study of metastatic and nonmetastatic thyroid tumors. The overall study: The authors compared repertoires across blood and tumor or nodule tissue from malignant and benign thyroid patients. Study conclusions and caveats: It was reportedly found that TCR beta diversity was significantly higher in malignant thyroid tumors than in benign nodules, a difference seen in both blood and tumor samples.

Original data processing: Between-group CDR3 differences, defined by clinicopathological status, yielded a distant-metastasis classifier for papillary thyroid cancer. TCRdb reprocessed the PCR reads using MiXCR. The authors' filters were not applied to this entry. The sample lists 20,000 to 25,000 clones, 24% occurring once. Each patient came to thyroid surgery without any prior treatment (of any kind). Germline CDR1 LNHDA, CDR2 SQIVND (reference sequence). The CDR3 has 17 residues. V shed 6 bases and J 0 bases; nucleotides not matched to a gene: 7. This clone was detected ten times or more. Antigen specificity is unknown.

The sequence was collected from a female donor with papillary thyroid cancer or a benign thyroid nodule (not recorded which). Some clones in this sample may be carry-over from other donors' samples. V usage is TRBV19 and J usage is TRBJ2-3; TRBD2 matches at 12 bases. The specimen was tumor tissue. CDR3: CASSRLAGATSTDTQYF. In DNA, the CDR3 is TGTGCCAGTAGCCGACTAGCGGGAGCGACAAGCACAGATACGCAGTATTTT.